The 7 T cell receptor beta chains below all came from one sample that was sequenced in a study of neoadjuvant nivolumab and ipilimumab in lung cancer. Sequencing was performed with immunoSEQ multiplex PCR; in TCRdb, only in-frame clones are kept and a portion is missing. The sample has 25,000 to 30,000 clones, roughly three quarters seen once. Sequencing used tumor tissue, obtained after neoadjuvant nivolumab, alone or with ipilimumab, at or shortly before surgery. These receptors all come from an adult with non-small cell lung cancer.

The chain recombines TRBV5-4 with TRBJ2-3; D is perhaps TRBD2 (6 bases). CDR3 size: 14 residues. Germline values: CDR1 SGHNT, CDR2 YYREEE (reference sequence). V shed 4 bases and J shed 0 bases, with 9 bases lying between them. The CDR3 sequence is CASSTGLSTDTQYF. CDR3 nucleotides: TGTGCCAGCAGCACGGGACTTAGCACAGATACGCAGTATTTT.

The J gene is TRBJ2-2, the V gene TRBV2, with D unresolved. The CDR3 has 14 residues. V lost 6 bases and J lost 6, with 14 bases in between. Germline values: CDR1 SNHLY, CDR2 FYNNEI. The CDR3 DNA follows: TGTGCCAGCAGGAACCGGGCCGCACCCGGGGAGCTGTTTTTT. Its protein product is CASRNRAAPGELFF.

This chain uses TRBV7-9 with TRBJ1-2; the D is unclear. Per the germline V gene, CDR1 is SEHNR and CDR2 is FQNEAQ (reference sequence). The V end was cut by 5 bases, the J end by 1 base, with 11 bases between. The CDR3 runs 14 residues. CDR3 sequence: CASSQITDNYGYTF. CDR3 sequence (DNA): TGTGCCAGCAGCCAAATCACAGATAACTATGGCTACACCTTC.

The genes are TRBV7-2 and TRBJ2-1, with 8 positions matching TRBD2. The germline V gene encodes CDR1 SGHTA and CDR2 FQGNSA. V lost 1 base, J lost 2 bases, and 4 bases stayed unmatched. CDR3 length: 16 amino acids. The DNA for the CDR3 is TGTGCCAGCAGCTTAGTAGCGGGGAGAGCCTACAATGAGCAGTTCTTC. This sequence encodes CASSLVAGRAYNEQFF.

This clone was seen only a few times. The chain has TRBV6-1 and TRBJ2-4; D gene uncertain. V lost 8 bases to trimming and J lost 5 bases, with 16 bases between them. The germline V gene has CDR1 MNHNS and CDR2 SASEGT. The CDR3 runs 14 residues. CDR3 nucleotides: TGTGCCAGCCAAAGGCACGGACGTCAAAACATTCAGTACTTC. Protein: CASQRHGRQNIQYF.

The rearrangement joins TRBV11-1 to TRBJ1-1; 7 bases align to TRBD1. In germline, CDR1 is SGHAT, CDR2 FQDESV (reference sequence). The CDR3 covers 14 residues. The J segment lost 0 bases and the V segment lost 4 bases, leaving 2 bases of the junction unmatched. The CDR3 spells CASSWGQMNTEAFF. The CDR3 DNA reads as TGTGCCAGCAGCTGGGGACAGATGAACACTGAAGCTTTCTTT. The variable domain in full, completed from reference TRBV11-1 and TRBJ1-1, reads EAEVAQSPRYKITEKSQAVAFWCDPISGHATLYWYRQILGQGPELLVQFQDESVVDDSQLPKDRFSAERLKGVDSTLKIQPAELGDSAMYLCASSWGQMNTEAFFGQGTRLTVV.

The V call is TRBV7-2, the J call TRBJ2-5, with TRBD1 as a possible D gene (6 bases). Per the germline V gene, CDR1 is SGHTA and CDR2 is FQGNSA. CDR3 size: 15 residues. V gave up 2 bases and J gave up 6 bases, with 16 bases separating them. The CDR3 DNA is TGTGCCAGCAGCTTACAAACAGGGCCTCGACAGACCCAGTACTTC. This gives the protein CASSLQTGPRQTQYF.